This T cell receptor (beta chain) originates from a study of blood T cells in healthy people across ages. Using a J-beta primer mix together with a sample-barcoded 5' primer, a second PCR was run for roughly 6 to 12 cycles. CDR3-containing paired-end reads numbering at least 2.5 million came from each sample. MiXCR, run by TCRdb on the 5' RACE reads, gives a single entry per CDR3 protein. The data contain over 750,000 distinct CDR3 sequences, 25% of them seen just once; the ten biggest clones take up around 9.2%. The CDR3 extends over 12 amino acids. V was shortened by 7 bases and J by 8 bases, with 11 bases between the two germline ends. Germline values: CDR1 SEHNR, CDR2 FQNEAQ (reference sequence). Researchers collected around 11 milliliters of peripheral blood from every single donor. With respect to this clonotype: Its target is not known.

Study conclusions and caveats: Long-lived donors carried more naive CD4+ cells and greater diversity than aged donors.

This sample was also put to use in a study of T cells of mothers and their children. That publication notes: Slightly higher overlap, not significant, was seen in related mother-child pairs than in unrelated pairs.

The sample comprised blood. This rearrangement joins TRBV7-9 to TRBJ1-4; D unclear. The TCR sequence derives from a boy younger than 18 in good health. The CDR3 spells CASNTPGEKLFF. In DNA, the CDR3 is TGTGCCAGCAACACTCCGGGCGAAAAACTGTTTTTT.